This paragraph reports one T cell receptor (beta chain). Its target is unknown. These data are taken from a study of T cells after yellow fever vaccination. Study as a whole: Some fractions had low cell numbers, and these were prepared with SMART-Seq v4 Ultra Low Input.

As TCR cDNA was made by 5'RACE template switching, a universal primer site and UMIs were added. TCRdb re-derived calls from the 5' RACE reads in MiXCR, one entry per CDR3 protein. Counted here are about 320,000 distinct CDR3 sequences, around 12% occurring once; the ten biggest clones make up around 3%. General study findings and limits: Weaker overall, the secondary response nonetheless peaked faster (day 5 versus 15).

The starting material was CD4+ T cells sorted from PBMCs, obtained 15 days after the yellow fever booster vaccination. This clonotype was obtained from a man between 18 and 35 years old who received the YFV17D yellow fever vaccine.

The CDR3 DNA sequence: TGTGCCAGCAGTTTTGGGTCGGGTGACAGGGATGAGACCCAGTACTTC. As protein: CASSFGSGDRDETQYF. V gene TRBV12-3 or TRBV12-4 combines with J gene TRBJ2-5; TRBD1 agrees at 7 bases. The CDR3 has 16 residues. With 3 bases clipped from V and 5 bases from J, the junction kept 12 bases outside the gene matches.